This T cell receptor beta chain is drawn from a study of OX40 agonist ivuxolimab in advanced cancers. Germline-derived CDR1 and CDR2 are SNHLY and FYNNEI. The CDR3 sequence is 15 residues long. V shed 2 bases and J shed 2 bases, with 12 bases lying between them. Libraries were prepared by immunoSEQ multiplex PCR; TCRdb keeps only in-frame clonotypes and omits some of them. The profile shows tens of thousands of clones, more than 75% of them singletons. The receptor was isolated from an adult with an advanced solid tumor such as melanoma, head and neck, liver or kidney cancer. Sequenced here: CD4+ or CD8+ T cells sorted from blood, sampled in a trial of the OX40 agonist ivuxolimab. The V gene is TRBV2, the J gene TRBJ1-2; no definite D call. The CDR3 nucleotides are TGTGCCAGCAGTGAAAGTCGTGGGTCCAACTATGGCTACACCTTC. Protein product: CASSESRGSNYGYTF.